This TCR beta chain was recorded in a study of blood T cell repertoires in COVID-19. Study-level information: The study drew acute and convalescent COVID-19 samples from the United States, Italy and Spain.

The V gene end was trimmed by 3 bases and the J gene end by 6 bases; junction bases not matched to a gene: 2. The CDR3 extends over 14 amino acids. Germline CDR1 reads SEHNR; CDR2 reads FQNEAQ (reference sequence). Original handling: How many nucleated cells were present was estimated from reference gene primer amplification. TCRdb's copy holds only in-frame clones and misses some; the assay was immunoSEQ multiplex PCR. V and J calls and clone size are given by that table; D and trimming were obtained from the DNA. The sample includes tens of thousands of clones, about 84% of them seen just once. This clone has just one count.

This clonotype originated in a human donor in a cohort sampled during active COVID-19. The V gene is TRBV7-9, the J gene TRBJ1-2, with 12 bases fitting TRBD1. Sequenced sample: peripheral blood. Here the CDR3 DNA reads TGTGCCAGCAGCTTGGGACAGGGGGCGAATGGCTACACCTTC. It codes for CASSLGQGANGYTF. Based on the CDR3 plus reference TRBV7-9 and TRBJ1-2, the full variable domain is DTGVSQNPRHKITKRGQNVTFRCDPISEHNRLYWYRQTLGQGPEFLTYFQNEAQLEKSRLLSDRFSAERPKGSFSTLEIQRTEQGDSAMYLCASSLGQGANGYTFGSGTRLTVV.